This TCR beta chain was retrieved from a study of T-cell reconstitution after alpha-beta-depleted transplantation in children (dated by TCRdb to about 2016). About the full investigation: The study quantitatively tracked T-cell immune reconstitution after TCRalphabeta/CD19-depleted allogeneic hematopoietic cell transplantation in children using TCR repertoire profiling.

This clonotype was counted ten times or more. Its antigen is still unknown. Nothing much larger sits one base from this clone, and base qualities are not available. In light of the paper, this sample's treatment or condition label describes: allogeneic hematopoietic cell transplantation with graft depleted of TCRalphabeta T cells and CD19 B cells. The children who served as transplant recipients had been given grafts of TCRalphabeta/CD19-depleted allogeneic hematopoietic cells. Libraries were built with PCR. For sequencing, an Illumina HiSeq 2500 was employed. TCR libraries were prepared with molecular barcoding, using unique molecular identifiers to normalize TCRbeta repertoire quantification. The public sequencing data were trimmed at Q25 with fastp and processed into clonotypes with MiXCR by TCRdb, which kept only in-frame beta chains. A single entry per CDR3 protein holds the most common genes and DNA from its merged rows. The sample data list around 450,000 distinct CDR3 sequences, and approximately 10% of these were observed just once. The top ten clones comprise roughly 2% of the sample.

The study at large found these results: In some patients, the high TCRbeta diversity seen at day 60 was put down to recipient T cells and intrathymic progenitors that had survived conditioning. Apparently early alphabetaT-cell count recovery about two months after transplant reportedly relied on only several hundred rapidly expanded clones derived from non-depleted graft cells. Over the following months the frequencies of hyperexpanded clones went down, and after one year T-cell counts and TCRbeta diversity were mostly credited to newly produced T cells.

Per the germline V gene (reference sequence), SEHNR is the CDR1 and FQNEAQ is the CDR2. Compared with germline, V lacks 1 base and J lacks 12 bases; bases without a gene match: 6. The CDR3 has 14 amino acids, counting the end cysteine and phenylalanine. Only the CDR3 DNA is retained, 42 bases long and in frame from the first base. The receptor was derived from a child under 10 years old with inherited bone marrow failure, due to receive a stem cell transplant. Sequenced here: PBMCs, sampled before TCRalphabeta/CD19-depleted stem cell transplant. This sequence uses TRBV7-9 and TRBJ2-1; the central 10 bases match TRBD2. The sequenced DNA: TGTGCCAGCAGCTTAGGGGGGACTAGCGCGACGCAGTTCTTC. This is translated as CASSLGGTSATQFF. Reference TRBV7-9 and TRBJ2-1 genes cover what lies past the CDR3, so the full variable domain is DTGVSQNPRHKITKRGQNVTFRCDPISEHNRLYWYRQTLGQGPEFLTYFQNEAQLEKSRLLSDRFSAERPKGSFSTLEIQRTEQGDSAMYLCASSLGGTSATQFFGPGTRLTVL.